This T cell receptor beta chain was sequenced for a study of CD8+ T cells in alopecia areata. Study background: Treatment of the treated patients consisted of oral tofacitinib, 5 to 10 mg twice daily. The SALT score measured affected scalp surface percentage in treated patients.

Extraction of RNA preceded its reverse transcription into cDNA, which served as the sequencing template. Profiled with immunoSEQ multiplex PCR; TCRdb holds only in-frame clones, not every one. This sample has 120,000 or so clones; around 60% occur once, and the top ten carry more than 5.5%. Treatment here: oral pan-JAK inhibitor, 5-10 mg twice daily. A FACSAria was used to sort CD4+ and CD8+ T cells. These cells came from PBMCs. Study-level results: Scalp sequencing also captures normal skin's resident alphabeta T cells.

A note on this clone: Antigen specificity is unknown.

V shed 5 bases and J shed 0 bases, with 6 bases lying between them. The CDR3 covers 13 residues. Per germline, CDR1 SEHNR and CDR2 FQNEAQ (reference sequence). The material was CD4+ T cells sorted from blood, obtained at week 4, from a patient treated with tofacitinib. The rearrangement uses TRBV7-9 and TRBJ2-3; no clear D. This sequence originates from a human donor with alopecia areata. The DNA of the CDR3 is TGTGCCAGCAGCCCGGCCAGCACAGATACGCAGTATTTT. Amino acid sequence: CASSPASTDTQYF.